This entry lists 28 T cell receptor beta chains sequenced from one sample in a study of blood T cell repertoires in COVID-19. Clones were sequenced by immunoSEQ multiplex PCR, and TCRdb holds only the in-frame ones, with some missing. The repertoire consists of more than 300,000 clones, with 90% occurring once and the leading ten covering roughly 3.9%. Source material: PBMCs or T cells enriched from blood (not recorded which). The receptors here all came from a woman aged 25-40 years who had been exposed to COVID-19.

This chain uses TRBV19 with TRBJ2-2; TRBD1 matches 8 bases. Germline lookup yields CDR1 LNHDA and CDR2 SQIVND (reference sequence). This CDR3 comprises 16 residues. V shed 6 bases and J 6 bases; nucleotides not matched to a gene: 12. In DNA, the CDR3 is TGTGCCAGTAGCAGGGGAGGACAGGGATGGCCCGGGGAGCTGTTTTTT. Translation: CASSRGGQGWPGELFF. Full variable domain (missing parts from reference TRBV19 and TRBJ2-2): DGGITQSPKYLFRKEGQNVTLSCEQNLNHDAMYWYRQDPGQGLRLIYYSQIVNDFQKGDIAEGYSVSREKKESFPLTVTSAQKNPTAFYLCASSRGGQGWPGELFFGEGSRLTVL.

V gene TRBV6-5 combines with J gene TRBJ2-3, with TRBD2 matching 10 bases. The CDR3 has 15 amino acids. V was clipped by 6 bases and J by 1 base; unmatched bases: 4. In germline, CDR1 is MNHEY, CDR2 SVGAGI. In nucleotides, the CDR3 is TGTGCCAGCAGCCTAGCGGGGGCCGGCACAGATACGCAGTATTTT. It yields the protein CASSLAGAGTDTQYF.

This clone was counted once. The chain is built from TRBV19 and TRBJ1-2; D gene uncertain. Looked up from germline, CDR1 is LNHDA and CDR2 is SQIVND (reference sequence). Trimming took off 8 bases at V and 4 bases at J, with 11 bases between the two ends. The CDR3 has 12 amino acids. The CDR3 sequence: CASGDGIYGYTF. CDR3 bases: TGTGCCAGTGGAGACGGGATCTATGGCTACACCTTC.

J is TRBJ2-3 and V is TRBV13; 10 nucleotides agree with TRBD2. The CDR3 extends over 15 amino acids. From germline, CDR1 is PRHDT and CDR2 FYEKMQ (reference sequence). V lost 5 bases and J lost 1; bases outside the gene matches: 3. CDR3 DNA sequence: TGTGCCAGCAGCCCTAGCGGGGGAGGCACAGATACGCAGTATTTT. Translation gives CASSPSGGGTDTQYF.

The table lists this clone with a few counts. The V gene is TRBV5-1, the J gene TRBJ2-5; TRBD1 is a possible D gene (6 bases). V was trimmed by 0 bases and J by 5 bases, leaving 17 bases between them. Germline CDR1 is SGHRS and CDR2 is YFSETQ. The CDR3 is made up of 16 amino acids. The CDR3 nucleotides are TGCGCCAGCAGCTTGGCCTTCAGGGGACGATGGGAGACCCAGTACTTC. Residues: CASSLAFRGRWETQYF.

This clone occurred once. The gene calls are TRBV7-8 and TRBJ2-2, with 9 bases aligning to TRBD1. The junction had 10 bases not matched to a gene; V was cut back by 5 bases and J by 6 bases. CDR3 length: 16 residues. Germline loops: CDR1 SGHVS, CDR2 FQNEAQ. The CDR3 nucleotides read TGTGCCAGCAGCCTACAACAGGGGGCGAGGGCCGGGGAGCTGTTTTTT. Its translation: CASSLQQGARAGELFF.

This chain links TRBV11-1 with TRBJ2-1; 13 bases match TRBD2. V trimming: 5 bases; J trimming: 9 bases; junction bases outside the gene matches: 4. CDR3 length equals 14 residues. CDR1 and CDR2 (germline): SGHAT, FQDESV (reference sequence). The CDR3 DNA is TGTGCCAGCAGCGCACTAGCGGGGGGGACTGAGCAGTTCTTC. Protein product: CASSALAGGTEQFF.

The CDR3 nucleotides are TGTGCCAGCAGCGGCTTCGGGACAGCCTCTGGAAACACCATATATTTT. Protein: CASSGFGTASGNTIYF. V gene TRBV7-8 combines with J gene TRBJ1-3, with 7 bases fitting TRBD1. This CDR3 contains 16 residues. CDR1 and CDR2 from the germline V gene are SGHVS and FQNEAQ. With 5 bases clipped from V and 0 bases from J, the junction kept 7 bases outside the gene matches.

The chain employs TRBV3-1 (or the pseudogene TRBV3-2) and TRBJ2-1; 8 nucleotides line up with TRBD2. V lost 4 bases and J lost 3; bases outside the gene matches: 8. The CDR3 extends over 16 amino acids. Germline lookup yields CDR1 LGHDT and CDR2 YNNKEL (reference sequence). The CDR3 sequence is CASSRVGGGYYNEQFF. The CDR3 nucleotides are TGTGCCAGCAGCCGTGTGGGCGGGGGGTACTACAATGAGCAGTTCTTC.

This clone was detected only a few times. The sample contains more than one DNA sequence encoding this CDR3. J is TRBJ1-2 and V is TRBV6-4; perhaps TRBD1 as D (6 bases). This CDR3 has 13 residues. Germline values: CDR1 MRHNA, CDR2 SNTAGT. V was trimmed by 5 bases and J by 2 bases, leaving 9 bases between them. CDR3 amino acids: CASSRDRNYGYTF. CDR3 in DNA: TGTGCCAGCAGTCGAGACAGGAACTATGGCTACACCTTC.

This clone has only a few counts. V and J are TRBV28 and TRBJ1-2; 10 bases align to TRBD1. This CDR3 comprises 17 residues. Germline CDR1 is MDHEN and CDR2 is SYDVKM. Trimming at V came to 8 bases and at J to 4 bases, leaving 16 bases not matched to a gene. The DNA of the CDR3 is TGTGCCAGCGCTGAGACAGGGGGCGCCTCTGGACTCTATGGCTACACCTTC. Translating it yields CASAETGGASGLYGYTF.

V usage is TRBV7-3 and J usage is TRBJ1-2; no clear D gene. The CDR3 length is 13 residues. The V end lost 6 bases, the J end lost 8 bases, and 16 bases lay between the germline ends. Germline CDR1 SGHTA, CDR2 FQGTGA. The CDR3 coding sequence is TGTGCCAGCAGGTTCGGAGGGTTCGAGGGCTACACCTTC. Translated, it gives CASRFGGFEGYTF.

This rearrangement joins TRBV30 to TRBJ1-2; TRBD1 agrees at 7 bases. The trim removed 1 base at V and 0 bases at J, leaving 8 bases unmatched. The CDR3 sequence is 16 residues long. Germline V gene sequence: CDR1 GTSNPN, CDR2 SVGIG (reference sequence). The CDR3 loop is CAWSGGQAKANYGYTF. The DNA of the CDR3 is TGTGCCTGGAGTGGAGGACAGGCCAAAGCTAACTATGGCTACACCTTC.

V and J are TRBV19 and TRBJ1-6; 8 bases line up with TRBD1. The trim removed 6 bases at V and 8 bases at J, leaving 6 bases unmatched. CDR3 size: 14 residues. Germline assignment: CDR1 LNHDA and CDR2 SQIVND (reference sequence). This chain's CDR3 is CASSPRQGHSPLHF. CDR3 DNA: TGTGCCAGTAGCCCCCGACAGGGGCATTCACCCCTCCACTTT. The variable domain in full, with the rest retrieved from reference TRBV19 and TRBJ1-6, is DGGITQSPKYLFRKEGQNVTLSCEQNLNHDAMYWYRQDPGQGLRLIYYSQIVNDFQKGDIAEGYSVSREKKESFPLTVTSAQKNPTAFYLCASSPRQGHSPLHFGNGTRLTVT.

The chain links TRBV5-1 to TRBJ1-1, with 7 bases fitting TRBD1. CDR3 length equals 18 residues. Germline trimming cut 3 bases from V and 3 bases from J; bases unmatched to any gene: 17. CDR1 is SGHRS and CDR2 is YFSETQ in the germline V gene. The CDR3: CASSSGVSGGISDTEAFF. CDR3 in DNA: TGCGCCAGCAGCTCGGGGGTGTCAGGGGGAATTTCGGACACTGAAGCTTTCTTT.

J is TRBJ2-7 and V is TRBV10-3; D gene uncertain. V dropped 4 bases and J dropped 3 bases, with 13 bases sitting between them. CDR1 ENHRY and CDR2 SYGVKD come from the germline V gene. The CDR3 runs 14 residues. The CDR3: CAISVKAGDYEQYF. Written as DNA, the CDR3 is TGTGCCATCAGTGTAAAGGCAGGTGACTACGAGCAGTACTTC.

The chain joins TRBV6-5 to TRBJ2-5, with a tentative D call TRBD1 (7 bases). The germline gives CDR1 MNHEY, CDR2 SVGAGI. Between the trimmed V and J ends, which lost 6 bases and 1 base, there was a span of 12 bases. The CDR3 has 14 amino acids. The CDR3 DNA reads as TGTGCCAGCAGCAGGGGGGATTCCCAAGAGACCCAGTACTTC. This translates into CASSRGDSQETQYF.

The chain is built from TRBV18 and TRBJ2-7; the D gene is possibly TRBD1 (5 bases). The CDR3 totals 14 residues. V shed 3 bases and J shed 5 bases, with 14 bases lying between them. The germline V gene encodes CDR1 KGHSH and CDR2 LQKENI. The DNA for the CDR3 is TGTGCCAGCTCACCCACCAGGGCCCCAAACGAGCAGTACTTC. Amino acid sequence: CASSPTRAPNEQYF. The complete variable domain, with remaining parts taken from reference TRBV18 and TRBJ2-7, reads NAGVMQNPRHLVRRRGQEARLRCSPMKGHSHVYWYRQLPEEGLKFMVYLQKENIIDESGMPKERFSAEFPKEGPSILRIQQVVRGDSAAYFCASSPTRAPNEQYFGPGTRLTVT.

The CDR3 region is CASSLKSPPLAGGPLYEQYF. The CDR3 nucleotides read TGTGCCAGCAGTTTAAAATCCCCCCCACTAGCGGGGGGGCCCCTCTACGAGCAGTACTTC. This rearrangement joins TRBV27 to TRBJ2-7; TRBD2 aligns across 13 bases. Per germline, CDR1 MNHEY and CDR2 SMNVEV (reference sequence). The ends lost 2 bases at V and 3 bases at J; junction bases unmatched: 16. This CDR3 comprises 20 residues.

This chain links TRBV28 with TRBJ2-5; 8 nucleotides agree with TRBD2. The J segment lost 3 bases and the V segment lost 7 bases, leaving 10 bases of the junction unmatched. Germline values: CDR1 MDHEN, CDR2 SYDVKM. This CDR3 has 15 amino acids. The CDR3 sequence is CASTLQWRGEETQYF. The CDR3 nucleotides are TGTGCCAGCACCCTACAATGGCGGGGGGAAGAGACCCAGTACTTC. Combining the CDR3 with reference TRBV28 and TRBJ2-5 gives the whole variable domain DVKVTQSSRYLVKRTGEKVFLECVQDMDHENMFWYRQDPGLGLRLIYFSYDVKMKEKGDIPEGYSVSREKKERFSLILESASTNQTSMYLCASTLQWRGEETQYFGPGTRLLVL.

The chain's CDR3 is CASSAPTRPKPVAEAFF. CDR3 sequence (DNA): TGTGCCAGCAGCGCTCCGACAAGACCCAAACCGGTCGCTGAAGCTTTCTTT. The chain joins TRBV5-4 to TRBJ1-1; D not certain. Germline CDR1 and CDR2: SGHNT and YYREEE (reference sequence). The CDR3 loop spans 17 amino acids. Trimming pared 4 bases from V and 6 bases from J, leaving 25 bases between.

The sample holds a few counts of this clone. The genes are TRBV12-5 and TRBJ1-4; D gene uncertain. Germline-derived CDR1 and CDR2 are LGHNT and FRNRAP. This CDR3 comprises 14 residues. Trimming left V 4 bases short and J 7 bases short, with 13 bases between. The CDR3 sequence is CASGSSPEGEKLFF. CDR3 DNA sequence: TGTGCTAGTGGTTCGAGCCCCGAGGGTGAAAAACTGTTTTTT. The variable domain in full, with the rest retrieved from reference TRBV12-5 and TRBJ1-4, is DARVTQTPRHKVTEMGQEVTMRCQPILGHNTVFWYRQTMMQGLELLAYFRNRAPLDDSGMPKDRFSAEMPDATLATLKIQPSEPRDSAVYFCASGSSPEGEKLFFGSGTQLSVL.

The chain is built from TRBV5-1 and TRBJ2-3; 8 positions match TRBD2. Trimming at V came to 3 bases and at J to 5 bases, leaving 11 bases not matched to a gene. The CDR3 length is 16 residues. Per the germline V gene, CDR1 is SGHRS and CDR2 is YFSETQ. In DNA form, the CDR3 reads TGCGCCAGCAGCTCCCGGGGGCGGGGGGATTTAGATACGCAGTATTTT. Amino acid sequence: CASSSRGRGDLDTQYF. Based on the CDR3 plus reference TRBV5-1 and TRBJ2-3, the full variable domain is KAGVTQTPRYLIKTRGQQVTLSCSPISGHRSVSWYQQTPGQGLQFLFEYFSETQRNKGNFPGRFSGRQFSNSRSEMNVSTLELGDSALYLCASSSRGRGDLDTQYFGPGTRLTVL.

The chain recombines TRBV14 with TRBJ1-6; D not resolved. V dropped 1 base and J dropped 11 bases, with 6 bases sitting between them. Germline-derived CDR1 and CDR2 are SGHDN and FVKESK. This CDR3 is 12 amino acids long. The CDR3 DNA sequence: TGTGCCAGCAGCCAAGGAGGGACACCCCTCCACTTT. Translation: CASSQGGTPLHF.

This chain joins TRBV6-2 or TRBV6-3 and TRBJ2-5; D possibly corresponds to TRBD2 (6 bases). V was pared by 2 bases and J by 9 bases, with 13 bases between. The germline V gene encodes CDR1 MNHEY and CDR2 SVGEGT. This CDR3 has 13 amino acids. CDR3 residues: CASSYNGGSPQYF. The CDR3 DNA reads as TGTGCCAGCAGTTACAACGGGGGTTCGCCCCAGTACTTC.

V and J are TRBV11-1 and TRBJ1-1, with 7 nucleotides matching TRBD1. Germline-derived CDR1 and CDR2 are SGHAT and FQDESV (reference sequence). CDR3 length: 15 amino acids. J lost 2 bases, V lost 5 bases, and 8 bases had no gene match. In DNA form, the CDR3 reads TGTGCCAGCAGCCCTCAGGGACAGCCTAACACTGAAGCTTTCTTT. As protein: CASSPQGQPNTEAFF.

The V call is TRBV13, the J call TRBJ1-1, with 7 bases lining up with TRBD1. This CDR3 has 18 amino acids. Germline V gene sequence: CDR1 PRHDT, CDR2 FYEKMQ (reference sequence). The V segment lost 6 bases and the J segment 1 base; nucleotides outside the gene matches: 17. For the CDR3, the DNA is TGTGCCAGCAGACCTCGACTCAGGGGGAGGTCAGGGAACACTGAAGCTTTCTTT. This sequence encodes CASRPRLRGRSGNTEAFF.

The V and J genes are TRBV10-3 and TRBJ1-1; 10 bases fit TRBD1. With 3 bases clipped from V and 2 bases from J, the junction kept 9 bases outside the gene matches. CDR1 is ENHRY, CDR2 SYGVKD, per germline. The CDR3 runs 17 residues. The CDR3 coding sequence is TGTGCCATCAGTGAAAGAGGGACAGGGGCAGGAAACACTGAAGCTTTCTTT. Encoded protein: CAISERGTGAGNTEAFF.